This passage covers 10 T cell receptor beta chains from one sample sequenced in a study of blood T cell repertoires in COVID-19. The protocol was immunoSEQ multiplex PCR, while the TCRdb copy is restricted to in-frame clones and leaves out a portion. The sample consists of about 100,000 clones, about nine tenths of them appearing once. Sample: peripheral blood. These receptors all stem from a man aged 18-30 years with acute or convalescent COVID-19.

Worth noting for this clone: In the same sample, other DNA sequences code for this CDR3. The chain combines TRBV9 with TRBJ1-1, with 8 bases that match TRBD1. Germline V lookup: CDR1 SGDLS, CDR2 YYNGEE. This CDR3 is built from 16 residues. Trimming cost V 4 bases and J 1 base; bases outside gene matches: 9. CDR3 bases: TGTGCCAGCAGCCCGGGGCAGGGGGCATCGAACACTGAAGCTTTCTTT. This sequence encodes CASSPGQGASNTEAFF. Full variable domain (rest looked up from reference TRBV9 and TRBJ1-1): DSGVTQTPKHLITATGQRVTLRCSPRSGDLSVYWYQQSLDQGLQFLIQYYNGEERAKGNILERFSAQQFPDLHSELNLSSLELGDSALYFCASSPGQGASNTEAFFGQGTRLTVV.

This rearrangement joins TRBV25-1 to TRBJ1-2; D remains ambiguous. The CDR3 spans 12 residues. The V end lost 6 bases, the J end lost 7 bases, and 12 bases lay between the germline ends. The V gene's germline CDR1 is MGHDK and CDR2 SYGVNS. The CDR3 nucleotides are TGTGCCAGCAGCCCCGGGTCTCTTGGCTACACCTTC. Protein product: CASSPGSLGYTF.

The chain is built from TRBV19 and TRBJ2-7; TRBD1 matches at 7 bases. The V and J ends lost 3 bases and 3 bases, in that order; junction bases with no gene match: 5. CDR3 size: 14 residues. CDR1 and CDR2 (germline): LNHDA, SQIVND (reference sequence). The CDR3, as DNA: TGTGCCAGTAGTATGTGGGACAGAAACTACGAGCAGTACTTC. Translation: CASSMWDRNYEQYF.

This chain uses TRBV30 with TRBJ1-1; no definite D call. Germline V lookup: CDR1 GTSNPN, CDR2 SVGIG (reference sequence). This CDR3 has 13 amino acids. V lost 4 bases and J lost 8, with 17 bases in between. CDR3 DNA: TGTGCCTGGAAGGACGGGAGACCCAACGAAGCTTTCTTT. It translates to CAWKDGRPNEAFF.

For the CDR3, the DNA is TGCGCCAGCACCTACCGGGGGGAGGGGATGGACACTGAAGCTTTCTTT. Protein product: CASTYRGEGMDTEAFF. The chain combines TRBV5-1 with TRBJ1-1; possible D gene TRBD1, 5 bases. Trimming took off 6 bases at V and 3 bases at J, with 21 bases between the two ends. Germline CDR1 SGHRS, CDR2 YFSETQ. The CDR3 is made up of 16 amino acids.

In its sample, this clone was seen a few times. V is TRBV6-5 and J is TRBJ1-3; no firm D call. Germline lookup yields CDR1 MNHEY and CDR2 SVGAGI. The CDR3 is 13 amino acids. V lost 1 base to trimming and J lost 4 bases, with 5 bases between them. The CDR3 reads CASSYFTGNTIYF. DNA for the CDR3: TGTGCCAGCAGTTACTTCACAGGAAACACCATATATTTT.

The chain is built from TRBV7-7 and TRBJ2-5, with TRBD1 identical over 7 bases. With V trimmed by 0 bases and J by 9 bases, 10 bases remained unmatched. This CDR3 comprises 15 residues. Per germline, CDR1 SSHAT and CDR2 FNYEAQ (reference sequence). CDR3: CASSLANSPQGAQYF. The CDR3 nucleotides are TGTGCCAGCAGCTTAGCGAATTCACCCCAGGGGGCCCAGTACTTC. Full variable domain (missing parts from reference TRBV7-7 and TRBJ2-5): GAGVSQSPRYKVTKRGQDVTLRCDPISSHATLYWYQQALGQGPEFLTYFNYEAQPDKSGLPSDRFSAERPEGSISTLTIQRTEQRDSAMYRCASSLANSPQGAQYFGPGTRLLVL.

This clone was recorded only once. The chain couples TRBV19 to TRBJ1-1; no reliable D call. Deletions cut 3 bases from V and 4 bases from J, with 9 bases between. This CDR3 is 13 amino acids long. The germline CDR1 and CDR2 sequences are LNHDA and SQIVND (reference sequence). In nucleotides, the CDR3 is TGTGCCAGTAGTATGGGAGTAGGCACTGAAGCTTTCTTT. This codes for CASSMGVGTEAFF.

The DNA for the CDR3 is TGTGCCACCAGTGATGGGGGCAGGGGGCGTTGGGAGACCCAGTACTTC. As protein: CATSDGGRGRWETQYF. This rearrangement joins TRBV24-1 to TRBJ2-5, with TRBD1 identical over 8 bases. CDR1 and CDR2 (germline): KGHDR, SFDVKD. The ends lost 3 bases at V and 5 bases at J; junction bases unmatched: 10. The length of the CDR3 is 16 residues.

The chain carries TRBV7-8 and TRBJ1-1; D possibly corresponds to TRBD1 (6 bases). Germline assignment: CDR1 SGHVS and CDR2 FQNEAQ. The V and J ends lost 8 bases and 4 bases respectively, with 23 bases between them. The CDR3 sequence is 16 residues long. For the CDR3, the DNA is TGTGCCAGCGGAGTTGTCCCCGCAGGACAGTTCACTGAAGCTTTCTTT. This gives the protein CASGVVPAGQFTEAFF.